Following are 12 T cell receptor beta chains from one sample sequenced in a study of regulatory T cells in long-lasting Graves disease. CDR3 regions were amplified by Arm-PCR using iRepertoire HTBI primers to build TCR beta libraries. Each CDR3 protein is one row after TCRdb ran MiXCR on the multiplex PCR reads. Here the sample spans 400,000 to 500,000 distinct CDR3 sequences, 16% being singletons. The time point is: newly diagnosed GD, antithyroid drugs for less than 3 months. RNA isolated from PBMCs was used to make the TCR library. A further study also used this sample, focusing on T cells in Graves' hyperthyroidism and ophthalmopathy.

The specimen comprised peripheral blood mononuclear cells (PBMCs), sampled at new diagnosis, from a patient treated with antithyroid drugs. These TCRs come from a young woman with Graves disease.

V and J are TRBV6-2 or TRBV6-3 and TRBJ2-6; D uncertain. The germline V gene encodes CDR1 MNHEY and CDR2 SVGEGT. Trimming shortened V by 7 bases and J by 10 bases, and 11 bases separated the two germline ends. The CDR3 runs 12 residues. The CDR3 coding sequence is TGTGCCAGCACCGCAGCGTTAAACGTCCTGACTTTC. It yields the protein CASTAALNVLTF.

The chain joins TRBV5-1 to TRBJ2-5, with 8 bases fitting TRBD1. Germline V gene data show CDR1 as SGHRS and CDR2 as YFSETQ. Unmatched junction bases numbered 3, after V lost 6 bases and J lost 5 bases. CDR3 length: 12 amino acids. CDR3: CASKTGGETQYF. CDR3 bases: TGCGCCAGCAAAACAGGGGGGGAGACCCAGTACTTC.

This chain links TRBV28 with TRBJ1-6; no clear D gene. The CDR3 extends over 13 amino acids. V was trimmed by 3 bases and J by 5 bases, leaving 5 bases between them. Per germline, CDR1 MDHEN and CDR2 SYDVKM. The CDR3, as DNA: TGTGCCAGCAGTTTGCCCCATAATTCACCCCTCCACTTT. Amino acids: CASSLPHNSPLHF.

This clonotype occurred many times. V usage is TRBV28 and J usage is TRBJ2-7; 14 bases map to TRBD2. The junction had 7 bases not matched to a gene; V was cut back by 6 bases and J by 0 bases. The CDR3 has 17 amino acids. Germline lookup yields CDR1 MDHEN and CDR2 SYDVKM. The CDR3 coding sequence is TGTGCCAGCAGCCCGGGACTAGCGGGAGAAAGCTCCTACGAGCAGTACTTC. Translating it yields CASSPGLAGESSYEQYF.

This chain connects TRBV27 to TRBJ1-6; unclear D gene. Germline CDR1 is MNHEY and CDR2 is SMNVEV (reference sequence). The germline V and J ends were trimmed by 5 bases and 3 bases, with 2 bases remaining between them. CDR3 length equals 12 residues. This CDR3 reads CASSNYNSPLHF. For the CDR3, the DNA is TGTGCCAGCAGTAACTATAATTCACCCCTCCACTTT.

A few counts support this clonotype. This rearrangement joins TRBV18 to TRBJ2-5; D might be TRBD1 (5 bases). The CDR3 length is 14 residues. Per the germline V gene, CDR1 is KGHSH and CDR2 is LQKENI. V was trimmed by 1 base and J by 2 bases, leaving 8 bases between them. The CDR3: CASSPQTDQETQYF. The DNA of the CDR3 is TGTGCCAGCTCACCACAGACAGATCAAGAGACCCAGTACTTC.

This clonotype was counted at least ten times. This sequence joins TRBV29-1 and TRBJ2-3; D gene unclear. V shed 4 bases and J shed 1 base, with 15 bases lying between them. The CDR3 runs 15 residues. Germline V gene data show CDR1 as SQVTM and CDR2 as ANQGSEA. As DNA, the CDR3 is TGCAGCGTTGTTTTTACCTCGAGACGCACAGATACGCAGTATTTT. Protein sequence: CSVVFTSRRTDTQYF.

In this sample, this clonotype turned up a few times. CDR3 nucleotides: TGTGCCAGCAGCCACCCTAGGGGGGCAGATCCCCTCAATCAGCCCCAGCATTTT. It is translated as CASSHPRGADPLNQPQHF. The chain joins TRBV12-3 or TRBV12-4 to TRBJ1-5, with D possibly matching TRBD1 (6 bases). The length of the CDR3 is 18 residues. V shed 6 bases and J shed 3 bases, with 24 bases lying between them.

Many counts were recorded for this clonotype. The rearrangement uses TRBV12-3 or TRBV12-4 and TRBJ1-6, with D unresolved. The CDR3 spans 14 residues. Deletions cut 7 bases from V and 9 bases from J, with 16 bases between. CDR3 DNA: TGTGCCAGCAACCTTGGAGGTGGGAGTTCACCCCTCCACTTT. This gives the protein CASNLGGGSSPLHF.

V gene TRBV11-2 combines with J gene TRBJ1-4, with D possibly matching TRBD1 (6 bases). CDR1 SGHAT and CDR2 FQNNGV come from the germline V gene. V was clipped by 7 bases and J by 7 bases, with 19 bases between them. The CDR3 totals 15 residues. The CDR3 loop reads CASNPTEEGGEKLFF. CDR3 bases: TGTGCCAGCAACCCTACAGAGGAAGGGGGTGAAAAACTGTTTTTT.

This clonotype has a count of ten or more. The chain employs TRBV20-1 and TRBJ1-4; D uncertain. Germline values: CDR1 DFQATT, CDR2 SNEGSKA (reference sequence). This CDR3 region has 14 residues. V lost 4 bases to trimming and J lost 6 bases, with 15 bases between them. As DNA, the CDR3 is TGCAGTGCTAACCGGGGTTACCCTGATGAAAAACTGTTTTTT. Protein sequence: CSANRGYPDEKLFF.

This clonotype was seen at least ten times. The chain recombines TRBV7-8 with TRBJ2-3; D gene uncertain. The CDR3 contains 17 residues. CDR1 and CDR2 (germline): SGHVS, FQNEAQ. The V and J ends lost 0 bases and 0 bases respectively, with 13 bases between them. The CDR3 sequence: CASSLATLATSTDTQYF. Here the CDR3 DNA reads TGTGCCAGCAGCTTAGCAACTCTGGCGACTAGCACAGATACGCAGTATTTT.